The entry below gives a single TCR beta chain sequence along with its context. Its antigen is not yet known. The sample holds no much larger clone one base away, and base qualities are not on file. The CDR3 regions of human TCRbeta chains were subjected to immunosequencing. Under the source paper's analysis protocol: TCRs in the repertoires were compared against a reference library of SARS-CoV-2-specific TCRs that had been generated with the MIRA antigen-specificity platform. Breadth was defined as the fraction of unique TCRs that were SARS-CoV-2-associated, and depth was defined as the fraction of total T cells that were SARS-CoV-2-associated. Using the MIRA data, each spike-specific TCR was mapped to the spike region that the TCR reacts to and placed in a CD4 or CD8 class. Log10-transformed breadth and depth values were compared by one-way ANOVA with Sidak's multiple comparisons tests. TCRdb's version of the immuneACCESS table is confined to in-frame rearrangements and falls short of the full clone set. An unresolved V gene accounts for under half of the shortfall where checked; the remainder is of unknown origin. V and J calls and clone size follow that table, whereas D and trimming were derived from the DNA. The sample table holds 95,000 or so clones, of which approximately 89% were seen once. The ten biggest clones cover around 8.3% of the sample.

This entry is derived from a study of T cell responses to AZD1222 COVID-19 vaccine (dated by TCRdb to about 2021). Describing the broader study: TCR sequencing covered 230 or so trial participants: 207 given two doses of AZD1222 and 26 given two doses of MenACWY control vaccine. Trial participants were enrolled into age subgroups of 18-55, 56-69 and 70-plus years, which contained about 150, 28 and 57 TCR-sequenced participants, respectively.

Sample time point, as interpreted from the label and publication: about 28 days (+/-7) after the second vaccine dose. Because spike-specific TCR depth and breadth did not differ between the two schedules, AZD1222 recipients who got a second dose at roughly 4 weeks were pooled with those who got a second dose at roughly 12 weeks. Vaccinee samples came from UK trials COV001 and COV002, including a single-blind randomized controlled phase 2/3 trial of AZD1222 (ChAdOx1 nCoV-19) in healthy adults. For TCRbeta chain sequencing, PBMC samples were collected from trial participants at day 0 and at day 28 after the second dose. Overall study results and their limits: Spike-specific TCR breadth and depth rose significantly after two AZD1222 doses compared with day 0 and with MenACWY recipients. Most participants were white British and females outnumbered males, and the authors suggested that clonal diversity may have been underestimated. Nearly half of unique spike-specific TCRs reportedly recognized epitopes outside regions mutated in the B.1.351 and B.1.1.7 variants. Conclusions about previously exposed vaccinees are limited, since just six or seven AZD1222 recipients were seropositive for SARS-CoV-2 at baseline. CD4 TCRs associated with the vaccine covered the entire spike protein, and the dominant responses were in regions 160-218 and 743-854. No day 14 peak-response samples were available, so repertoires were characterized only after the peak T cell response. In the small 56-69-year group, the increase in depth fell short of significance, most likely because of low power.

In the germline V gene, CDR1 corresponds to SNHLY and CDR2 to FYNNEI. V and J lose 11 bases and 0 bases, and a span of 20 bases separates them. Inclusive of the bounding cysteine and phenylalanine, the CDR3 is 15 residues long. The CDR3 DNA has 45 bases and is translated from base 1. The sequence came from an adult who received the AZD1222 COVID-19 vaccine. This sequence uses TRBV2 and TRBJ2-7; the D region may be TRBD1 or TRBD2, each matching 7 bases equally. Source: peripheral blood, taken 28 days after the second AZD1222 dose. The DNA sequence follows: TGTGCCTCAGCGGGACAGCCAATCTCCTCCTACGAGCAGTACTTC. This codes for CASAGQPISSYEQYF.